The clone carrying this T cell receptor beta chain occurred many times. For TCRbeta, the library was prepared with unique molecular identifiers. A single record per CDR3 protein comes from TCRdb applying MiXCR to the PCR reads. The repertoire holds more than 550,000 distinct CDR3 sequences, with over 9.5% as singletons. This record comes from a study of T-cell reconstitution after alpha-beta-depleted transplantation in children. The CDR3 sequence is 21 residues long. The germline V gene has CDR1 SSHAT and CDR2 FNYEAQ (reference sequence). Trimming removed 1 base at V and 0 bases at J, with 25 bases between.

The sequence derives from a human donor who donated a stem cell graft to a child with acute myeloid leukemia. V gene TRBV7-7 combines with J gene TRBJ2-1; possible D gene TRBD2, 6 bases. Sample: PBMCs from the stem cell graft donor, taken from the stem cell graft. CDR3 bases: TGTGCCAGCAGCTTAGAAACTCTCGGGAGATTAGCGGTGAGCTCCTACAATGAGCAGTTCTTC. It codes for CASSLETLGRLAVSSYNEQFF.